One sample yielded the 9 T cell receptor beta chains listed below, sequenced in a study of T cell clones after liver transplantation. TCRdb keeps only in-frame clones here, not all; method: immunoSEQ multiplex PCR. Of over 90,000 clones listed, 84% are singletons. The specimen was CD4+ T cells from blood, collected around 44 months after liver transplant. The origin of the receptors is a human patient who received a liver transplant. The graft donor may account for some of the T cells.

The rearrangement joins TRBV7-2 to TRBJ1-4; the match to TRBD1 covers 9 bases. The CDR3 is 15 amino acids. After removal of 4 bases from V and 5 bases from J, the junction contained 5 bases not matched to a gene. Germline V gene sequence: CDR1 SGHTA, CDR2 FQGNSA. The CDR3 sequence is CASSSGQGRNEKLFF. The CDR3 nucleotides are TGTGCCAGCAGCTCCGGACAGGGGAGAAATGAAAAACTGTTTTTT. Drawing the rest from reference TRBV7-2 and TRBJ1-4, the complete variable domain is GAGVSQSPSNKVTEKGKDVELRCDPISGHTALYWYRQSLGQGLEFLIYFQGNSAPDKSGLPSDRFSAERTGGSVSTLTIQRTQQEDSAVYLCASSSGQGRNEKLFFGSGTQLSVL.

This clone was detected once. The V and J genes are TRBV11-2 and TRBJ2-2; D unresolved. This CDR3 has 12 amino acids. Germline loops: CDR1 SGHAT, CDR2 FQNNGV. The V gene lost 0 bases and the J gene lost 6 bases, with 2 bases spanning the gap. CDR3 sequence (DNA): TGTGCCAGCAGCTTAGATCCCGGGGAGCTGTTTTTT. This encodes CASSLDPGELFF.

This chain connects TRBV5-1 to TRBJ2-7, with 11 bases lining up with TRBD1. Unmatched junction bases numbered 9, after V lost 4 bases and J lost 3 bases. The CDR3 has 16 residues. Germline CDR1 reads SGHRS; CDR2 reads YFSETQ. DNA of the CDR3: TGCGCCAGCAGCCGGGGAGGGACAGGGGGTGACTACGAGCAGTACTTC. Protein sequence: CASSRGGTGGDYEQYF.

The chain links TRBV7-9 to TRBJ2-3; a weak D match, TRBD2 (6 bases). V was shortened by 2 bases and J by 7 bases, with 16 bases between the two germline ends. The CDR3 contains 15 residues. Germline lookup yields CDR1 SEHNR and CDR2 FQNEAQ (reference sequence). The CDR3 sequence: CASSLHAGTVNTQYF. As DNA, the CDR3 is TGTGCCAGCAGCTTACACGCGGGGACCGTCAATACGCAGTATTTT.

This clone was counted between two and nine times. The chain combines TRBV11-2 with TRBJ1-1; D ambiguous. V shed 5 bases and J shed 4 bases, with 11 bases lying between them. Germline V CDR1 and CDR2: SGHAT, FQNNGV. The CDR3 has 13 residues. Written as DNA, the CDR3 is TGTGCCAGCAGCCTGCGGTCAGGCACTGAAGCTTTCTTT. As protein: CASSLRSGTEAFF. The full variable domain, its missing parts supplied by reference TRBV11-2 and TRBJ1-1, is EAGVAQSPRYKIIEKRQSVAFWCNPISGHATLYWYQQILGQGPKLLIQFQNNGVVDDSQLPKDRFSAERLKGVDSTLKIQPAKLEDSAVYLCASSLRSGTEAFFGQGTRLTVV.

The V call is TRBV6-5, the J call TRBJ2-3; 7 bases align to TRBD2. CDR3 length equals 14 residues. J was trimmed by 6 bases and V by 5 bases; bases with no gene match: 8. Germline assignment: CDR1 MNHEY and CDR2 SVGAGI. DNA of the CDR3: TGTGCCAGCAGTCAGCGGGGCCCCGGGGATACGCAGTATTTT. Translation gives CASSQRGPGDTQYF.

This clone was observed a few times. This chain uses TRBV7-9 with TRBJ1-2; D is unclear. Trimming stripped 5 bases from V and 10 bases from J, with 14 bases between. Germline CDR1 and CDR2: SEHNR and FQNEAQ (reference sequence). This CDR3 has 12 amino acids. CDR3 DNA: TGTGCCAGCAGCGTCGGGCCCTCGGACTACACCTTC. Its protein product is CASSVGPSDYTF.

J is TRBJ1-2 and V is TRBV28, with a weak D call TRBD1 (5 bases). The CDR3 contains 14 residues. V was cut by 2 bases and J by 8 bases, with 15 bases left in between. Germline V lookup: CDR1 MDHEN, CDR2 SYDVKM. The chain's CDR3 is CASSLNGAVVGYTF. The CDR3 DNA reads as TGTGCCAGCAGTTTAAACGGGGCAGTTGTGGGCTACACCTTC.

The V call is TRBV29-1, the J call TRBJ1-4; D unclear. From germline, CDR1 is SQVTM and CDR2 ANQGSEA. The CDR3 consists of 13 residues. DNA of the CDR3: TGCAGTGCCGTAGATCCAACTAATGAAAAACTGTTTTTT. It yields the protein CSAVDPTNEKLFF.